Given below is one T cell receptor beta chain in context. No antigen is known for it. This sample was included in a study of cytomegalovirus exposure and HLA in healthy donors. Whole-study findings and limits: A few chains linked to CMV were shown in vitro to be specific for CMV antigens. Common viral pathogens seemed, in a later analysis, to connect with several of the most significant clusters.

J lost 2 bases, V lost 6 bases, and 4 bases had no gene match. This CDR3 is built from 13 residues. Germline V gene sequence: CDR1 MNHEY, CDR2 SMNVEV (reference sequence). At collection, donors were nominally healthy, but unrecorded immune exposures were probable. 60 Vbeta and 13 Jbeta primers were used in PCR. Only in-frame clones appear in the TCRdb table, and some are missing; sequencing was by immunoSEQ multiplex PCR. The sample carries about 160,000 clones, roughly 80% recorded once. The receptor comes from a girl between 5 and 17 years old in good health and CMV-seropositive. The V and J genes are TRBV27 and TRBJ2-7, with 7 bases lining up with TRBD2. Material for sequencing was PBMCs. CDR3 sequence reads: CASRLAGPYEQYF. The CDR3 DNA reads TGTGCCAGCAGGTTAGCGGGTCCCTACGAGCAGTACTTC.